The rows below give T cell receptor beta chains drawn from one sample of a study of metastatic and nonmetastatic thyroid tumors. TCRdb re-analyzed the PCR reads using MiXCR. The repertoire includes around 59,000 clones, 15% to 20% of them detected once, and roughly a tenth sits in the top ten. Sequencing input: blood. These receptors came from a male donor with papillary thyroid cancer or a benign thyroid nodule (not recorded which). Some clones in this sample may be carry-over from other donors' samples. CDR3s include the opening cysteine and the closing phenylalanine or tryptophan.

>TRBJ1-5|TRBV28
CASSLPSESNQPQHF
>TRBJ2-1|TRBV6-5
CASSTHRGTRRVGGYNEQFF
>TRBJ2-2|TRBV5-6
CASSLDGPGELFF
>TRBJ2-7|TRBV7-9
CASSLVDRGYEQYF
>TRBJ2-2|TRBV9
CASSVAALAGSSGAGELFF
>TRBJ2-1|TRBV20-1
CSATGDASYNEQFF
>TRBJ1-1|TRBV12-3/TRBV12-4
CAISSDRVEKVFF
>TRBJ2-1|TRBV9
CASSVDPPGGGASEQFF
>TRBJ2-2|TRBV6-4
CASSWGATGELLF
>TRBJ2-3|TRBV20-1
CSASQQGVFTDTQYF
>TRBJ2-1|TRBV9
CASSPSGSGGYNEQFF
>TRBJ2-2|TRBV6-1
CASSPKRTGELFF
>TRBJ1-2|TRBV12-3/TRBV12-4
CASSPSRTGNGYTF
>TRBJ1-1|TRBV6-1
CATQVNTEAFF
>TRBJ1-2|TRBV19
CASNPMGRYTF
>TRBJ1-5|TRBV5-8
CASSLSGAANQPQHF
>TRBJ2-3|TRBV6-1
CASSERCAVSTDTQYF
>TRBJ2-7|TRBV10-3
CAISEGRGSYDHYF
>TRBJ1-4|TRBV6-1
CASSHPGFRDEKLFF
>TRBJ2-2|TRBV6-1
CASSSTGTINTGELFF
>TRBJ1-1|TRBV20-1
CSARTPDRDTEAFF
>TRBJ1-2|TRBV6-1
CASSEAGTGNYCYTF
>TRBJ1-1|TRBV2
CASSSSVAGEAEAFF
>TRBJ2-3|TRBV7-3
CASSPGGNTQYF
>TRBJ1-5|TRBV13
CASSFGGDLSNQPQHF
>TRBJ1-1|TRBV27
CASSLKGSLFFF
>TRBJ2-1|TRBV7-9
CSIDEQFF
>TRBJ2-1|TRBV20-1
CSAPFLSGRAQEQFF
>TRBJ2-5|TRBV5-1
CASGTIGGETQYF
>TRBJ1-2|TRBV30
CAWSVIWAGGYGYTF
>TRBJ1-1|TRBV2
CASSRVRDTEAFF
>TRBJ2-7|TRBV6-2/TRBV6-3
CASTHGVGYDHYF
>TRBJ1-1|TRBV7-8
CASSLLAMNTEAFF
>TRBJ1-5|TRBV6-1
CASSERQYRQPQHF
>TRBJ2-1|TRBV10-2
CASSPREYNEQFF
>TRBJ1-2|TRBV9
CASQGDRDGINYGYTF